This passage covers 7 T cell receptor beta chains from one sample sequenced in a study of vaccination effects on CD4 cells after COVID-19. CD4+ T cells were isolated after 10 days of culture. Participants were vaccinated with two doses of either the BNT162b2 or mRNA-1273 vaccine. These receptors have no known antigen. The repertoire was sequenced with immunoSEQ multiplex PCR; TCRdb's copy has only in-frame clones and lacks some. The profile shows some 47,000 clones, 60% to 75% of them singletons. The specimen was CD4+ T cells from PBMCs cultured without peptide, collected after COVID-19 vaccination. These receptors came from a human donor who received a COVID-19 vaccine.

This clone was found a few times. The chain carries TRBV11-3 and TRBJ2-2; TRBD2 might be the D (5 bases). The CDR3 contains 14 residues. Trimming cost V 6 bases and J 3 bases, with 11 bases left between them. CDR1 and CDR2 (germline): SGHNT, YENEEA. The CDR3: CASRPDGDTGELFF. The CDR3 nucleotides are TGTGCCAGCAGACCGGACGGGGACACCGGGGAGCTGTTTTTT.

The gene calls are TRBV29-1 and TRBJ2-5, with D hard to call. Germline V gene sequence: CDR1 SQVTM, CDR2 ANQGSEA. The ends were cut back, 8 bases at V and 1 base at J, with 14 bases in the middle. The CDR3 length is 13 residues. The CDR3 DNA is TGCAGCACCACCGAACAGCTCCAAGAGACCCAGTACTTC. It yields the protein CSTTEQLQETQYF.

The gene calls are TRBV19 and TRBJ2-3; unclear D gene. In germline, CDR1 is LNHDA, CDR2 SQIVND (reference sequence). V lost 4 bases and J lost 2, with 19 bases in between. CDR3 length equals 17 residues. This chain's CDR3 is CASSKQAGWQDTDTQYF. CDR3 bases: TGTGCCAGTAGTAAGCAGGCCGGGTGGCAGGACACAGATACGCAGTATTTT.

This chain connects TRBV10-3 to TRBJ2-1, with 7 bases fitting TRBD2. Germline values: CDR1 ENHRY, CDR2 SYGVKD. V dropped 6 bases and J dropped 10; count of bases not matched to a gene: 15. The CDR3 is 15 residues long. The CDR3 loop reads CAIRRGDGDWDEQFF. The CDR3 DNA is TGTGCCATCAGACGGGGGGACGGGGACTGGGACGAGCAGTTCTTC.

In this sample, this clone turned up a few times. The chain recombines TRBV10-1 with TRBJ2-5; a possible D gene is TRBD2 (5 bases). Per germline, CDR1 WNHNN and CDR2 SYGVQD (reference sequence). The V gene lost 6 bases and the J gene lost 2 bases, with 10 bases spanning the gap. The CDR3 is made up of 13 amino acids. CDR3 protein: CASSMTIQETQYF. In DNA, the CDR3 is TGCGCCAGCAGCATGACTATACAAGAGACCCAGTACTTC.

In DNA, the CDR3 is TGTGCCAGCAGCCTAAACAGGGGCGGCATCGATGAGCAGTTCTTC. It is translated as CASSLNRGGIDEQFF. J is TRBJ2-1 and V is TRBV7-2, with 7 bases that match TRBD1. The trim removed 5 bases at V and 8 bases at J, leaving 12 bases unmatched. Germline loops: CDR1 SGHTA, CDR2 FQGNSA. The CDR3 length is 15 residues.

CDR3 sequence (DNA): TGCGCCAGCAGCCAAGGACTAGCGGCCCCAGATACGCAGTATTTT. Translating gives CASSQGLAAPDTQYF. The chain joins TRBV4-1 to TRBJ2-3; TRBD2 matches 9 bases. The V gene's germline CDR1 is MGHRA and CDR2 YSYEKL. The CDR3 is 15 residues long. After removal of 1 base from V and 4 bases from J, the junction contained 3 bases not matched to a gene.